Given below is one T cell receptor beta chain in context. Its antigen remains unidentified. Germline values: CDR1 SGHRS, CDR2 YFSETQ. Trimming left V 3 bases short and J 1 base short, with 17 bases between. This CDR3 has 16 residues. These data belong to a study of cytomegalovirus exposure and HLA in healthy donors. General study results and limits: Through in vitro validation, three CMV-associated chains were shown to be specific for CMV antigens. Associated with HLA alleles at 0.05 false discovery rate in a later analysis were over 15,000 TCR beta sequences. In a later analysis, DRB1 alleles had the most associated TCRs; HLA-C alleles the fewest. Presence/absence comparisons presumed near-even sequencing depth among donors.

Use of 60 Vbeta and 13 Jbeta primers characterized the PCR. Sequenced by immunoSEQ multiplex PCR; TCRdb stores in-frame clones only, minus some. The repertoire has about 160,000 clones, around 81% of them found once; the top ten carry 13%. Sequenced input: PBMCs. This chain uses TRBV5-1 with TRBJ2-7, with D possibly being TRBD2 (7 bases). This sequence was found in a woman in her forties or fifties in good health and CMV-seronegative. The CDR3, as DNA: TGCGCCAGCAGCTCCCCCCGCGAGGGGGGGTCCTACGAGCAGTACTTC. Translating it yields CASSSPREGGSYEQYF.